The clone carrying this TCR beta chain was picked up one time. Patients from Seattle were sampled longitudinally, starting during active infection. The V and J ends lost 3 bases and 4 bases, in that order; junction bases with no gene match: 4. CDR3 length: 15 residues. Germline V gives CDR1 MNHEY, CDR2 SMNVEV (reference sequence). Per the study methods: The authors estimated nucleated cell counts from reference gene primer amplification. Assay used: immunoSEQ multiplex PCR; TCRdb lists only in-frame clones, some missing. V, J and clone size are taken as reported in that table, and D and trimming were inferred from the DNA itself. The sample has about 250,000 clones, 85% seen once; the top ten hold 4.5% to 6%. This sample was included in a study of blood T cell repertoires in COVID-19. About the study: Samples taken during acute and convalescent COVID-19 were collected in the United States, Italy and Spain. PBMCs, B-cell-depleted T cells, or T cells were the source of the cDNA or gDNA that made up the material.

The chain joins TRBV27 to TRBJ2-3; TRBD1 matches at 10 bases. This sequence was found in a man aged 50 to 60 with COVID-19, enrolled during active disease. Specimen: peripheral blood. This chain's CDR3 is CASSFGTGDPDTQYF. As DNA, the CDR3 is TGTGCCAGCAGTTTCGGGACAGGGGACCCAGATACGCAGTATTTT.